A selection of T cell receptor beta chains follows, all from one sample in a study of T cells after yellow fever vaccination. Each CDR3 protein gets one entry after TCRdb re-called the 5' RACE reads with MiXCR. The table includes some 120,000 distinct CDR3 sequences, 8.9% detected once. Here the sequenced sample was CD8+ T cells sorted from PBMCs, taken on the day of the yellow fever booster vaccination. The receptors were gathered from a man aged 18 to 29 who received the YFV17D yellow fever vaccine. CDR3s include the opening cysteine and the closing phenylalanine or tryptophan. D genes are given only for firm matches. Size values are once, few and many counts, or a class for expanded clones, and some rows have none.

abundance: many; d_gene: TRBD1; j_gene: TRBJ1-4; len: 13; v_gene: TRBV12-3/TRBV12-4; CDR3nt: TGTGCCAGCACCGTCGGGGACAGGGGAAAACTGTTTTTT; CDR3aa: CASTVGDRGKLFF
abundance: few; d_gene: -; j_gene: TRBJ2-2; len: 15; v_gene: TRBV6-2/TRBV6-3; CDR3nt: TGTGCCAGCAGCCCTTGGGGGGCTGGCGCCGGGGAGCTGTTTTTT; CDR3aa: CASSPWGAGAGELFF
abundance: -; d_gene: -; j_gene: TRBJ1-2; len: 17; v_gene: TRBV7-9; CDR3nt: TGTGCCAGCAGCCGGACAGTATTCCCCGAGGGTACCCATGGCTACACCTTC; CDR3aa: CASSRTVFPEGTHGYTF
abundance: few; d_gene: TRBD1; j_gene: TRBJ2-1; len: 15; v_gene: TRBV28; CDR3nt: TGTGCCAGCAGTTTCTATGGGACAGGGATCGATGAGCAGTTCTTC; CDR3aa: CASSFYGTGIDEQFF
abundance: few; d_gene: TRBD1; j_gene: TRBJ1-2; len: 14; v_gene: TRBV12-5; CDR3nt: TGTGCTAGTGGTCCCGGACAGGGGACCTATGGCTACACCTTC; CDR3aa: CASGPGQGTYGYTF
abundance: few; d_gene: TRBD2; j_gene: TRBJ2-2; len: 16; v_gene: TRBV4-2; CDR3nt: TGTGCCAGCAGCCAAGATGCCGGGGGGAGGACCGGGGAGCTGTTTTTT; CDR3aa: CASSQDAGGRTGELFF
abundance: many; d_gene: -; j_gene: TRBJ2-7; len: 15; v_gene: TRBV3-1; CDR3nt: TGTGCCAGCAGCCAAGATGGTGTGGGAACCTACGAGCAGTACTTC; CDR3aa: CASSQDGVGTYEQYF
abundance: -; d_gene: TRBD1; j_gene: TRBJ2-5; len: 15; v_gene: TRBV20-1; CDR3nt: TGCAGTGCTAAGACCCAGGGGGACGGGCAAGAGACCCAGTACTTC; CDR3aa: CSAKTQGDGQETQYF
abundance: -; d_gene: TRBD2; j_gene: TRBJ2-5; len: 16; v_gene: TRBV9; CDR3nt: TGTGCCAGCACAAAAATTTCCGGGGGGGCTCAAGAGACCCAGTACTTC; CDR3aa: CASTKISGGAQETQYF
abundance: few; d_gene: -; j_gene: TRBJ2-1; len: 13; v_gene: TRBV18; CDR3nt: TGTGCCAGCTCACTCGATCGGTACAATGAGCAGTTCTTC; CDR3aa: CASSLDRYNEQFF
abundance: -; d_gene: TRBD1; j_gene: TRBJ1-1; len: 17; v_gene: TRBV5-4; CDR3nt: TGTGCCAGCAGCTCCGGCCAGGGGGCTCGGCAGAACACTGAAGCTTTCTTT; CDR3aa: CASSSGQGARQNTEAFF
abundance: few; d_gene: TRBD1; j_gene: TRBJ1-1; len: 13; v_gene: TRBV29-1; CDR3nt: TGCAGCGTTGAAAGCGGCCGGGACAGTGAAGCTTTCTTT; CDR3aa: CSVESGRDSEAFF
abundance: many; d_gene: -; j_gene: TRBJ2-7; len: 13; v_gene: TRBV12-3/TRBV12-4; CDR3nt: TGTGCCAGCAGTGTAATGACAGGCAACGAGCAGTACTTC; CDR3aa: CASSVMTGNEQYF
abundance: -; d_gene: -; j_gene: TRBJ2-1; len: 14; v_gene: TRBV7-9; CDR3nt: TGTGCCAGCAGCTTAGTGGGGTATGACAATGAGCAGTTCTTC; CDR3aa: CASSLVGYDNEQFF
abundance: -; d_gene: -; j_gene: TRBJ1-1; len: 13; v_gene: TRBV7-9; CDR3nt: TGTGCCAGCAGCCCGCTTTCAGGACCTGAAGCTTTCTTT; CDR3aa: CASSPLSGPEAFF
abundance: medium-sized; d_gene: -; j_gene: TRBJ2-2; len: 15; v_gene: TRBV20-1; CDR3nt: TGCAGTGCTAGACTACGGGGGACGAACACCGGGGAGCTGTTTTTT; CDR3aa: CSARLRGTNTGELFF
abundance: few; d_gene: -; j_gene: TRBJ2-1; len: 13; v_gene: TRBV7-7; CDR3nt: TGTGCCAGCAGCCCTAGTTTGGGGGCTGAGCAGTTCTTC; CDR3aa: CASSPSLGAEQFF
abundance: -; d_gene: -; j_gene: TRBJ2-1; len: 14; v_gene: TRBV7-6; CDR3nt: TGTGCCAGCAGCGCCTACCGCCCTGACAATGAGCAGTTCTTC; CDR3aa: CASSAYRPDNEQFF
abundance: -; d_gene: -; j_gene: TRBJ2-3; len: 14; v_gene: TRBV20-1; CDR3nt: TGCATTGGGAGGGGGACTCAAAGCACAGATACGCAGTATTTT; CDR3aa: CIGRGTQSTDTQYF
abundance: few; d_gene: -; j_gene: TRBJ2-7; len: 15; v_gene: TRBV4-2; CDR3nt: TGTGCCAGCAGCCAAGATCCAACCCAGACCTACGAGCAGTACTTC; CDR3aa: CASSQDPTQTYEQYF
abundance: -; d_gene: -; j_gene: TRBJ1-1; len: 13; v_gene: TRBV19; CDR3nt: TGTGCCAGTAGATATGGAGGGAACACTGAAGCTTTCTTT; CDR3aa: CASRYGGNTEAFF
abundance: many; d_gene: TRBD2; j_gene: TRBJ2-1; len: 14; v_gene: TRBV27; CDR3nt: TGTGCCAGCAGTTTACTAGCGGGGTACAATGAGCAGTTCTTC; CDR3aa: CASSLLAGYNEQFF
abundance: few; d_gene: TRBD1; j_gene: TRBJ1-5; len: 15; v_gene: TRBV24-1; CDR3nt: TGTGCCACCAGCCAAAACGGACAGGGGGATCAGCCCCAGCATTTT; CDR3aa: CATSQNGQGDQPQHF
abundance: -; d_gene: -; j_gene: TRBJ2-3; len: 13; v_gene: TRBV6-5; CDR3nt: TGTGCCAGCAGTTACGGGACTCATGGGGGATTGTATTTT; CDR3aa: CASSYGTHGGLYF